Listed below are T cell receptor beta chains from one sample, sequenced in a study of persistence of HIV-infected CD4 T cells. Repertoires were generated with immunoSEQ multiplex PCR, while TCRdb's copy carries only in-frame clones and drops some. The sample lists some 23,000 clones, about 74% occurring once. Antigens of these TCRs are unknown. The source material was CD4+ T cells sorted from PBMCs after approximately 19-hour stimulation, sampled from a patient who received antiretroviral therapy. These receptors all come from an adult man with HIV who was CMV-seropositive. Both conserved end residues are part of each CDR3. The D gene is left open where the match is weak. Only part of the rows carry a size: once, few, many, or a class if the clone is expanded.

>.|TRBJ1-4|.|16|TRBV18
CASSRGVRDGNEKLFF
TGTGCCAGCTCGCGCGGGGTCCGGGACGGAAATGAAAAACTGTTTTTT
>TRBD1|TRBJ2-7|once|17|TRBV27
CASSLSGQVNLFYEQYF
TGTGCCAGCAGTTTATCGGGACAGGTTAACTTGTTCTACGAGCAGTACTTC
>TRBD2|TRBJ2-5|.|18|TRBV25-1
CASSEFRGLAGERETQYF
TGTGCCAGCAGTGAATTTCGGGGACTAGCGGGGGAAAGAGAGACCCAGTACTTC
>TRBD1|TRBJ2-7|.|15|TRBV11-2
CASSLGSGGVYEQYF
TGTGCCAGCAGCTTAGGATCAGGGGGCGTCTACGAGCAGTACTTC
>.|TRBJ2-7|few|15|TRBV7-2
CASSLALGALYEQYF
TGTGCCAGCAGCTTAGCGCTCGGGGCCCTCTACGAGCAGTACTTC
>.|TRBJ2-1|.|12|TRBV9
CASSVERNEQFF
TGTGCCAGCAGCGTAGAGCGGAATGAGCAGTTCTTC
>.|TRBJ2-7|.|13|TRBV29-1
CSVAHRGSHEQYF
TGCAGCGTTGCTCACAGAGGGAGCCACGAGCAGTACTTC
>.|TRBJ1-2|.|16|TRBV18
CASSPKGTGSNYGYTF
TGTGCCAGCTCACCAAAGGGAACAGGGAGTAACTATGGCTACACCTTC
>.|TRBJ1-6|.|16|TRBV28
CASNDSGYSYNSPLHF
TGTGCCAGCAATGACTCGGGCTACTCCTATAATTCACCCCTCCACTTT
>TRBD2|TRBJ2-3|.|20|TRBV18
CASSLYGLAGGQKSTDTQYF
TGTGCCAGCTCACTATACGGACTAGCGGGGGGCCAGAAGAGCACAGATACGCAGTATTTT
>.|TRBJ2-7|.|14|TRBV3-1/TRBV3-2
CASTPGLSPGEQYF
TGTGCCAGCACCCCGGGCCTCTCCCCTGGCGAGCAGTACTTC
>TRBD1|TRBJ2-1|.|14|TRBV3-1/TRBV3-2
CASADRGQYNEQFF
TGTGCCAGCGCGGACAGGGGGCAGTACAATGAGCAGTTCTTC
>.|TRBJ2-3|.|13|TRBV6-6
CASSYEGLDTQYF
TGTGCCAGCAGTTACGAGGGATTGGATACGCAGTATTTT
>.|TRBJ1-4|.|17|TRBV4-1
CASSPSGRGTTNEKLFF
TGCGCCAGCAGCCCGTCGGGGAGGGGGACAACTAATGAAAAACTGTTTTTT
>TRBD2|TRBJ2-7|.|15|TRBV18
CASSPFPSGENEQYF
TGTGCCAGCTCACCATTCCCTAGCGGGGAAAACGAGCAGTACTTC
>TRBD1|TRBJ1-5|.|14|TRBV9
CASSAGTDRQPQHF
TGTGCCAGCAGCGCCGGGACAGACCGTCAGCCCCAGCATTTT
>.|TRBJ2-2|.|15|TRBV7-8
CASRGEGGPTGELFF
TGTGCCAGCAGGGGGGAGGGGGGCCCCACCGGGGAGCTGTTTTTT
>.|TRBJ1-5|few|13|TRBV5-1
CASSLRVNQPQHF
TGCGCCAGCAGCTTGCGGGTCAATCAGCCCCAGCATTTT
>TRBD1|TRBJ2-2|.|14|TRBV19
CASNYRGNTGELFF
TGTGCCAGTAATTACAGGGGCAACACCGGGGAGCTGTTTTTT
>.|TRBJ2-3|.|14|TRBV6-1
CASSEAGGTDTQYF
TGTGCCAGCAGTGAAGCAGGGGGCACAGATACGCAGTATTTT
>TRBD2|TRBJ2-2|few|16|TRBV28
CASSPRGAGARGELFF
TGTGCCAGCAGTCCGCGGGGAGCGGGGGCCAGGGGGGAGCTGTTTTTT
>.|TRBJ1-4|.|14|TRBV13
CASSFRANNEKLFF
TGTGCCAGCAGCTTCAGGGCCAATAATGAAAAACTGTTTTTT
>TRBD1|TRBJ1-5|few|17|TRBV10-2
CASRQGARTGGNQPQHF
TGCGCCAGCCGGCAGGGGGCCAGGACCGGTGGCAATCAGCCCCAGCATTTT
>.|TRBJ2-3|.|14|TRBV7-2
CASSLSGRTDTQYF
TGTGCCAGCAGCTTATCCGGGCGCACAGATACGCAGTATTTT
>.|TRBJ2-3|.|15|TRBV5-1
CASSFQGWVTDTQYF
TGCGCCAGCAGCTTCCAGGGGTGGGTCACAGATACGCAGTATTTT
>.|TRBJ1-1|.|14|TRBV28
CASSITGVSSTAFF
TGTGCCAGCAGTATAACTGGGGTCTCCTCGACAGCTTTCTTT
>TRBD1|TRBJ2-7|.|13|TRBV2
CASRNRGLGEQYF
TGTGCCAGCAGAAACAGGGGGCTCGGGGAGCAGTACTTC
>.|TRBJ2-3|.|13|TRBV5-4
CASSSLAQHTQYF
TGTGCCAGCAGTTCCCTAGCACAGCATACGCAGTATTTT
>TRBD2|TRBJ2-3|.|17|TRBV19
CASSTYLSGGPTDTQYF
TGTGCCAGTAGTACCTATCTGAGCGGGGGGCCCACAGATACGCAGTATTTT
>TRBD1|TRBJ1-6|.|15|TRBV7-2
CASRFTGGGNSPLHF
TGTGCCAGCAGGTTCACAGGGGGAGGTAATTCACCCCTCCACTTT
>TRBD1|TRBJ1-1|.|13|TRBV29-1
CSVNRGADTEAFF
TGCAGCGTGAACAGGGGGGCGGACACTGAAGCTTTCTTT
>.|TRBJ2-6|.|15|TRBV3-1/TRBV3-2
CASRQTGSGANVLTF
TGTGCCAGCAGACAGACAGGCTCTGGGGCCAACGTCCTGACTTTC
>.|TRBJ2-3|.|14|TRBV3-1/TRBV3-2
CASSVGGGTDTQYF
TGTGCCAGCAGCGTAGGCGGGGGCACAGATACGCAGTATTTT
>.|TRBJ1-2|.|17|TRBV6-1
CASSEVARLGVNYGYTF
TGTGCCAGCAGTGAAGTGGCCCGCCTTGGCGTGAACTATGGCTACACCTTC
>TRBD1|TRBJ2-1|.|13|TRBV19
CASRQTGANEQFF
TGTGCCAGTAGGCAGACAGGGGCGAATGAGCAGTTCTTC
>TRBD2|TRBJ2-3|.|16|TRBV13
CASSSSFGGAVDTQYF
TGTGCCAGCAGCTCCTCGTTCGGGGGGGCAGTAGATACGCAGTATTTT
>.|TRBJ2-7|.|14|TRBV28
CASSFSRGVNEQYF
TGTGCCAGCAGTTTCTCCAGGGGAGTTAACGAGCAGTACTTC
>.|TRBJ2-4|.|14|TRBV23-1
CASSQGVAKNIQYF
TGCGCCAGCAGTCAAGGGGTGGCCAAAAACATTCAGTACTTC
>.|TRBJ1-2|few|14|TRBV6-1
CASSEPSRRYGYTF
TGTGCCAGCAGTGAACCTTCCAGGAGATATGGCTACACCTTC
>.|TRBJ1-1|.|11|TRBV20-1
CSALRNTEAFF
TGCAGTGCTCTTCGAAACACTGAAGCTTTCTTT
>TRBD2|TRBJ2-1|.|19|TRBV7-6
CASSLPRGLAGISYNEQFF
TGTGCCAGCAGCTTACCCCGAGGACTAGCGGGTATCTCCTACAATGAGCAGTTCTTC
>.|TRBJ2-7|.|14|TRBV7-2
CASTYKGGPYEQYF
TGTGCCAGCACTTACAAAGGGGGGCCCTACGAGCAGTACTTC
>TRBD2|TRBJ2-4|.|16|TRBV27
CASSVTTSGVKNIQYF
TGTGCCAGCTCCGTAACCACTAGCGGAGTAAAAAACATTCAGTACTTC
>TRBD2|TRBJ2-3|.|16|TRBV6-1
CASSETSGGWTDTQYF
TGTGCCAGCAGTGAGACTAGCGGGGGTTGGACAGATACGCAGTATTTT
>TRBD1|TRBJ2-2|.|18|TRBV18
CASSPRGFGTANTGELFF
TGTGCCAGCTCACCCAGGGGGTTTGGGACAGCGAACACCGGGGAGCTGTTTTTT
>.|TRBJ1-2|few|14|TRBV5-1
CASREDTSNYGYTF
TGCGCCAGCAGGGAAGACACATCTAACTATGGCTACACCTTC
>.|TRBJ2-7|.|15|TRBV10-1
CASSEYLGQGNAQYF
TGCGCCAGCAGTGAATATTTAGGGCAGGGGAATGCGCAGTACTTC
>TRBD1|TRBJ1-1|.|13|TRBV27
CASSSGQHTEAFF
TGTGCCAGCAGTTCGGGACAGCACACTGAAGCTTTCTTT
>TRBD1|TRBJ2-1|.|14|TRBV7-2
CASSLVAGGNEQFF
TGTGCCAGCAGCTTAGTAGCAGGGGGCAATGAGCAGTTCTTC
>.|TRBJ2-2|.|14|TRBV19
CASIRGSNTGELFF
TGTGCCAGTATCAGGGGTTCGAACACCGGGGAGCTGTTTTTT
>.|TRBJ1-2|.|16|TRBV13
CASSLGEIGGNYGYTF
TGTGCCAGCAGCTTAGGGGAGATAGGGGGTAACTATGGCTACACCTTC
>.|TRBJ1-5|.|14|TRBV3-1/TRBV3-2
CASSHGSGNQPQHF
TGTGCCAGCAGCCACGGAAGCGGCAATCAGCCCCAGCATTTT
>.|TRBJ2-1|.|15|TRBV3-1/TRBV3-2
CASSQARNSYNEQFF
TGTGCCAGCAGCCAAGCGAGAAATTCCTACAATGAGCAGTTCTTC
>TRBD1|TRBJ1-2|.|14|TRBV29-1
CSVERDRGRYGYTF
TGCAGCGTTGAAAGGGACAGGGGCCGGTATGGCTACACCTTC
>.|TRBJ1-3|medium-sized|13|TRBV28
CASSFDSLNTIYF
TGTGCCAGCAGTTTCGACAGCCTAAACACCATATATTTT
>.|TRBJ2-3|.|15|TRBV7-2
CASSLVLEVEDTQYF
TGTGCCAGCAGCTTAGTCCTTGAGGTGGAAGATACGCAGTATTTT
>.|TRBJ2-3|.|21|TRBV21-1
CASSKDPGQGGMRVGTDTQYF
TGTGCCAGCAGCAAAGATCCCGGACAGGGGGGTATGAGGGTTGGCACAGATACGCAGTATTTT
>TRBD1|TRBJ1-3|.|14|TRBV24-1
CARADRVSGNTIYF
TGTGCCAGGGCGGACAGGGTCTCTGGAAACACCATATATTTT
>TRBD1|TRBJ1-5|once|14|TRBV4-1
CASSQVTGSQPQHF
TGCGCCAGCAGCCAAGTGACAGGGTCCCAGCCCCAGCATTTT
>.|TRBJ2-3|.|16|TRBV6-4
CASSEVSRSGVDTQYF
TGTGCCAGCAGTGAAGTCTCGCGGTCGGGCGTAGATACGCAGTATTTT